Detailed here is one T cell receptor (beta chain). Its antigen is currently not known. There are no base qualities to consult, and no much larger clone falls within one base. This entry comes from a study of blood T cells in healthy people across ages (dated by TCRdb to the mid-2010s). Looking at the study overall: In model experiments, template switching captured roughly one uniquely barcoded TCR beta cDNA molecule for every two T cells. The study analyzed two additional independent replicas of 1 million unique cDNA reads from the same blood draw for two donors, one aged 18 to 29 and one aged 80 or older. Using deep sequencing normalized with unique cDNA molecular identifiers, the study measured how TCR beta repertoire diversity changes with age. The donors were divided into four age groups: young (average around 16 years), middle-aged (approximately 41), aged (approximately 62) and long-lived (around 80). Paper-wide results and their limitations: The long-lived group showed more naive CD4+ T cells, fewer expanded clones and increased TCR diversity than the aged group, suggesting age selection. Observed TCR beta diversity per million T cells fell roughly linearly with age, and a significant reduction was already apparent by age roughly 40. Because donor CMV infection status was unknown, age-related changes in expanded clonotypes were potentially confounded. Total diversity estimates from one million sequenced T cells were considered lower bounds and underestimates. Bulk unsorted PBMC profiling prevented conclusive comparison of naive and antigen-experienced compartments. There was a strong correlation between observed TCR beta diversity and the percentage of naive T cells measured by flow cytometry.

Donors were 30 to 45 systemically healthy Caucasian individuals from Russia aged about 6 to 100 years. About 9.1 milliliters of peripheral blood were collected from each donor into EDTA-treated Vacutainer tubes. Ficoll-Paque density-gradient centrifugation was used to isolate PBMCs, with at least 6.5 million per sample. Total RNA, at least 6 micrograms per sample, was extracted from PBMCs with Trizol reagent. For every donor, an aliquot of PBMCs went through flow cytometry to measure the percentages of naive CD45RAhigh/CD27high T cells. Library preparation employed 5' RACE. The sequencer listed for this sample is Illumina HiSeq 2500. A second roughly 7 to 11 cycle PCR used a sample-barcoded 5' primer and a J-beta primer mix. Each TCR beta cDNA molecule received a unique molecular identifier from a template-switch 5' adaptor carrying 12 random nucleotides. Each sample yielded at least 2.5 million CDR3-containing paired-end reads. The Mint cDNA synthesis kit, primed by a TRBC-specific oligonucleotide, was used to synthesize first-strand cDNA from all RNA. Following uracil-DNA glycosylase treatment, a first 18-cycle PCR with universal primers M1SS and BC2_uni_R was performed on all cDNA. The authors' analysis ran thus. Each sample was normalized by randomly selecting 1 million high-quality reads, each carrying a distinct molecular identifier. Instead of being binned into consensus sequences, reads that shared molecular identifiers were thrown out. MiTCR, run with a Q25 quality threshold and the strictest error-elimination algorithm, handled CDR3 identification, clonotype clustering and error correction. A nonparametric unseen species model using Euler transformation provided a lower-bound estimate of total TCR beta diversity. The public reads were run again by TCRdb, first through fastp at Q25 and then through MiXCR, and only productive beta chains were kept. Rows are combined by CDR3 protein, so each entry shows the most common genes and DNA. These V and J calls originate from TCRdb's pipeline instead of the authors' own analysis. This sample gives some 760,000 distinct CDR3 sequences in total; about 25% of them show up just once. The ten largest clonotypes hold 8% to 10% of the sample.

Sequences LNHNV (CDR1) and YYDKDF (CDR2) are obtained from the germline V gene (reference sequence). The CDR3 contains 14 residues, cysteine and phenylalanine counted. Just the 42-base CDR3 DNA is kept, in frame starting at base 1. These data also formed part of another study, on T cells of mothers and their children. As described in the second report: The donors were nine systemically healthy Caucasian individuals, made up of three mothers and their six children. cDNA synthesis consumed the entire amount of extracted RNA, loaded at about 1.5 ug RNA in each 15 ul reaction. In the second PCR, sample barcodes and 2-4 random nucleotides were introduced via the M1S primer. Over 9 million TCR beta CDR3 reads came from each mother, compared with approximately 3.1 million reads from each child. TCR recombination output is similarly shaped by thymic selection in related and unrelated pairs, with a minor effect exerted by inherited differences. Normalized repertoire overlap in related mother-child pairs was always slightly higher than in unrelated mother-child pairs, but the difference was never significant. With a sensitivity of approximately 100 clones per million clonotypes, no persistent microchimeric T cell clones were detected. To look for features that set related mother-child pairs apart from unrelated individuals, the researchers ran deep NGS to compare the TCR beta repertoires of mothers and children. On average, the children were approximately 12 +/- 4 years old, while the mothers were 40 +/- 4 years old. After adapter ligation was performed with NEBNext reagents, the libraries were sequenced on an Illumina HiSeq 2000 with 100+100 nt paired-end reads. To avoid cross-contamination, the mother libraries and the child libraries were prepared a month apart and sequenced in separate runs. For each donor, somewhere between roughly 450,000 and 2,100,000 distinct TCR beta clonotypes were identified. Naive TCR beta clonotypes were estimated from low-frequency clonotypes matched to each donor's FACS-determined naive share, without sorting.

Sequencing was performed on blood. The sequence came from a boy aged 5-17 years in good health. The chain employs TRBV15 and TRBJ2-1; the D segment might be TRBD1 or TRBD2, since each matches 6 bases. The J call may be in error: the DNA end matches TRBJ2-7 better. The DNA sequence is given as TGTGCCACAGGGCCGGGGGCGAGCTCCTACGAGCAGTACTTC. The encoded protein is CATGPGASSYEQYF.